This T cell receptor beta chain was sequenced in a study of blood T cell repertoires in COVID-19. The germline CDR1 and CDR2 sequences are MRHNA and SNTAGT. This CDR3 contains 14 residues. V was shortened by 3 bases and J by 2 bases, with 5 bases between the two germline ends. Authors' data handling: Quantification of nucleated cells was approximated via reference gene primer amplification. Using immunoSEQ multiplex PCR, the repertoire was profiled, and TCRdb retains in-frame clones only, with some absent. V, J and clone size are those of that table, while D and trimming were read from the DNA. This table holds some 170,000 clones, approximately 86% found once.

The material sequenced was peripheral blood. The rearrangement uses TRBV6-4 and TRBJ1-6; D gene unclear. The receptor comes from a woman in her 50s with acute or convalescent COVID-19. This CDR3 is CASSERAYNSPLHF. CDR3 DNA: TGTGCCAGCAGTGAGAGAGCCTATAATTCACCCCTCCACTTT.